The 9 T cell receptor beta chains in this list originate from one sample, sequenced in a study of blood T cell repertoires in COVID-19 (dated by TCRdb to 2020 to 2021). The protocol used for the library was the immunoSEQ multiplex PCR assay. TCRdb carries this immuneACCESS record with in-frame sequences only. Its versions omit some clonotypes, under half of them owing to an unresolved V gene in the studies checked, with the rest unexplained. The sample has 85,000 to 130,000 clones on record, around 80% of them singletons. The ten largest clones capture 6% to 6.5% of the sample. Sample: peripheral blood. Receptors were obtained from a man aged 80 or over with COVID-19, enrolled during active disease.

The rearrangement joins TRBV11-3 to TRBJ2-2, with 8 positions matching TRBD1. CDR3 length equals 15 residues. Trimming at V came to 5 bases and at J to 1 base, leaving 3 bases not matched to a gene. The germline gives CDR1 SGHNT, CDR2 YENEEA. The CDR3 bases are TGTGCCAGCAGCCCTGGACAGGGGAACACCGGGGAGCTGTTTTTT. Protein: CASSPGQGNTGELFF.

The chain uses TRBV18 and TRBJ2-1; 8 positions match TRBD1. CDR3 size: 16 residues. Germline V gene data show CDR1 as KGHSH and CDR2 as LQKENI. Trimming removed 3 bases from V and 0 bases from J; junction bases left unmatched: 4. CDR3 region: CASSPTTGGSYNEQFF. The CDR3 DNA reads TGTGCCAGCTCACCCACTACAGGGGGCTCCTACAATGAGCAGTTCTTC.

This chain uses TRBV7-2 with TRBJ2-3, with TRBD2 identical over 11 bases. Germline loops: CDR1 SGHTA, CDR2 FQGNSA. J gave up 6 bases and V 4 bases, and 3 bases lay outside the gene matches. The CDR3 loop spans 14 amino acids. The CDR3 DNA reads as TGTGCCAGCAGCTCGCGGACTAGCGGGGATACGCAGTATTTT. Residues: CASSSRTSGDTQYF.

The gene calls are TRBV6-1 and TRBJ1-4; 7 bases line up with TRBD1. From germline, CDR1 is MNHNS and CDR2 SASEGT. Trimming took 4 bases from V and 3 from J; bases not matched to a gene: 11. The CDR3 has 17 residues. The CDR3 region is CASSALRTGRSNEKLFF. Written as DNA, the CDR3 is TGTGCCAGCAGTGCGTTGAGGACAGGCCGATCTAATGAAAAACTGTTTTTT.

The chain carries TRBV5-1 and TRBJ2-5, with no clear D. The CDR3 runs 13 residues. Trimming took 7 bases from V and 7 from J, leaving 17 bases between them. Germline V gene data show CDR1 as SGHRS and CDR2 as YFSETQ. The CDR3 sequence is CASHHAFIWTQYF. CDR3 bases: TGCGCCAGCCACCATGCGTTTATATGGACCCAGTACTTC.

The CDR3 sequence is CASSQGEGYGYTF. The CDR3, as DNA: TGTGCCAGCAGCCAGGGTGAGGGCTATGGCTACACCTTC. The chain has TRBV4-2 and TRBJ1-2; D remains unclear. This CDR3 has 13 amino acids. V was shortened by 3 bases and J by 4 bases, with 9 bases between the two germline ends. Germline V gene lookup returns CDR1 LGHNA and CDR2 YNFKEQ.

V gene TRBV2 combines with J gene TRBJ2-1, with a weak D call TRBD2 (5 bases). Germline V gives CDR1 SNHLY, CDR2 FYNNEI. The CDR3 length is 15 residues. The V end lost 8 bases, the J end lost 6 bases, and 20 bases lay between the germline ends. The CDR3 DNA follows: TGTGCCAGCCGTCTCGGAGCGGCCCGTCTCAATGAGCAGTTCTTC. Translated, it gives CASRLGAARLNEQFF.

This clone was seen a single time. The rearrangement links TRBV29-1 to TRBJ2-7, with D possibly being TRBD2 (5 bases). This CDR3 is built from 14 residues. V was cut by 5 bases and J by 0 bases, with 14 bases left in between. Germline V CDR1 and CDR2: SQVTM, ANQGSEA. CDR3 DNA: TGCAGCGTTACCCGGGGAAGTAACTCCTACGAGCAGTACTTC. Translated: CSVTRGSNSYEQYF.

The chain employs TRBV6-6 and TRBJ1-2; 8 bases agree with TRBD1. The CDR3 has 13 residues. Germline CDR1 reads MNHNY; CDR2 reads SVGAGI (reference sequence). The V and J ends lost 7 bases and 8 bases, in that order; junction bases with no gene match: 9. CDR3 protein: CASKGMTGVGYTF. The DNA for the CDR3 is TGTGCCAGCAAGGGGATGACAGGGGTAGGCTACACCTTC.